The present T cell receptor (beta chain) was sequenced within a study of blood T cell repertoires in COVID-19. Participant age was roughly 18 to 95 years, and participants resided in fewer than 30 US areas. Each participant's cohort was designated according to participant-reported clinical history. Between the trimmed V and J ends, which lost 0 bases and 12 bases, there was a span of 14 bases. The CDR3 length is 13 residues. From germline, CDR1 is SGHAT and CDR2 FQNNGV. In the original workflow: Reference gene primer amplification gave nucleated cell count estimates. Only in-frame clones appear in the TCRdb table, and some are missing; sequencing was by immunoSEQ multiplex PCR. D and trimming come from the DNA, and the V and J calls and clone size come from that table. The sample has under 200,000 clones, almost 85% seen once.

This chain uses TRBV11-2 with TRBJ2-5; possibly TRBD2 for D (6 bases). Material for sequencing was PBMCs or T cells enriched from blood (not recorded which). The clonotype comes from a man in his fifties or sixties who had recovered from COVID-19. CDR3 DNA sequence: TGTGCCAGCAGCTTAGATGTTCGCGGGGCAAAGTACTTC. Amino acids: CASSLDVRGAKYF.